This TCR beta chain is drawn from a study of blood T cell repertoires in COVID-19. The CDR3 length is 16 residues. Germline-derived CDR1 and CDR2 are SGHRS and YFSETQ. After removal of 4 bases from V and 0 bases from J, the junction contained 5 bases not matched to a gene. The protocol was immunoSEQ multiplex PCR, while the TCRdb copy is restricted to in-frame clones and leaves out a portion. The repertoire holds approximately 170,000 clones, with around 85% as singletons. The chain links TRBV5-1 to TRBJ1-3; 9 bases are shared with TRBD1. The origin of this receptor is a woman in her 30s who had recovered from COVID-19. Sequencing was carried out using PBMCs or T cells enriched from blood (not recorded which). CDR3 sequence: CASSRTGASSGNTIYF. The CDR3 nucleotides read TGCGCCAGCAGCAGGACAGGGGCTTCCTCTGGAAACACCATATATTTT.